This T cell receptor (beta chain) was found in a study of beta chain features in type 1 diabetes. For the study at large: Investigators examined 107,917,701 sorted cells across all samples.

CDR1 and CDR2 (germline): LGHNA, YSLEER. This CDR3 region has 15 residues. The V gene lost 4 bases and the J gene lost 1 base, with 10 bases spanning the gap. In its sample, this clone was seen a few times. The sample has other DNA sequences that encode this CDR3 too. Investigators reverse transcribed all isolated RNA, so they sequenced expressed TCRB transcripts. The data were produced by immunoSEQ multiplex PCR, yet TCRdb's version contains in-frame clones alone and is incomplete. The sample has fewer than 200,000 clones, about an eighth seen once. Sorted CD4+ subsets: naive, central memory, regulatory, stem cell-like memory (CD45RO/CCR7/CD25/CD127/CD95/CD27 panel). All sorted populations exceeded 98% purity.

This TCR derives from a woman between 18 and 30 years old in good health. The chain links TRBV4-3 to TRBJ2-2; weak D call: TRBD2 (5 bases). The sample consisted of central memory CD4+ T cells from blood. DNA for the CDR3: TGCGCCAGCAGCCGAGTACGGGGGAACACCGGGGAGCTGTTTTTT. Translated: CASSRVRGNTGELFF.